Below are 11 T cell receptor beta chains sequenced from a single sample in a study of blood T cell repertoires in COVID-19. Data came from immunoSEQ multiplex PCR; TCRdb stores just in-frame clones and leaves some out. The sample yields 100,000 to 150,000 clones, about 83% seen once. The sample comprised peripheral blood. The source is a man between 60 and 70 years old with acute or convalescent COVID-19.

The chain links TRBV4-2 to TRBJ2-5, with 7 bases fitting TRBD2. The junction had 12 bases not matched to a gene; V was cut back by 6 bases and J by 2 bases. The CDR3 extends over 16 amino acids. CDR1 and CDR2 from the germline V gene are LGHNA and YNFKEQ. CDR3 nucleotide sequence: TGTGCCAGCAGTCAGGGACTAACAGCAGGGCAAGAGACCCAGTACTTC. It is translated as CASSQGLTAGQETQYF.

This clone was seen just once. The CDR3 DNA reads as TGTGCCAGCAGCTTAGTCTTGGGAGGTTCCTACGAGCAGTACTTC. As protein: CASSLVLGGSYEQYF. The J gene is TRBJ2-7, the V gene TRBV7-2; D possibly corresponds to TRBD2 (6 bases). Trimming left V 1 base short and J 1 base short, with 11 bases between. The CDR3 contains 15 residues. The germline V gene encodes CDR1 SGHTA and CDR2 FQGNSA.

This clone was observed a single time. The rearrangement links TRBV27 to TRBJ1-1; a weak D match, TRBD1 (5 bases). CDR1 is MNHEY, CDR2 SMNVEV, per germline (reference sequence). Trimming took off 2 bases at V and 4 bases at J, with 11 bases between the two ends. The CDR3 spans 14 residues. This CDR3 reads CASSLGRVGTEAFF. The CDR3 DNA sequence: TGTGCCAGCAGTTTAGGCAGGGTAGGCACTGAAGCTTTCTTT.

The chain has TRBV6-5 and TRBJ1-2; TRBD1 matches 8 bases. Germline CDR1 and CDR2: MNHEY and SVGAGI. The CDR3 extends over 14 amino acids. With 6 bases clipped from V and 7 bases from J, the junction kept 10 bases outside the gene matches. The CDR3, as DNA: TGTGCCAGCAGCCCCCGGACAGGGTTGAGTGGCTACACCTTC. It codes for CASSPRTGLSGYTF.

CDR3 nucleotide sequence: TGTGCCAGCAGTTTCGGCGGGAGTTCCGCCGGTGAGCAGTTCTTC. Residues: CASSFGGSSAGEQFF. The gene calls are TRBV28 and TRBJ2-1; 7 bases line up with TRBD2. This CDR3 spans 15 amino acids. With 3 bases clipped from V and 9 bases from J, the junction kept 11 bases outside the gene matches. The V gene's germline CDR1 is MDHEN and CDR2 SYDVKM. Full variable domain (remainder filled in from reference TRBV28 and TRBJ2-1): DVKVTQSSRYLVKRTGEKVFLECVQDMDHENMFWYRQDPGLGLRLIYFSYDVKMKEKGDIPEGYSVSREKKERFSLILESASTNQTSMYLCASSFGGSSAGEQFFGPGTRLTVL.

V gene TRBV29-1 combines with J gene TRBJ1-1; unclear D gene. Germline V gene data show CDR1 as SQVTM and CDR2 as ANQGSEA. The CDR3 covers 15 residues. The V gene lost 6 bases and the J gene lost 1 base, with 18 bases spanning the gap. In nucleotides, the CDR3 is TGCAGCGTCCAACTGAAGGCAGGCCCGAACACTGAAGCTTTCTTT. It is translated as CSVQLKAGPNTEAFF.

In DNA form, the CDR3 reads TGTGCCAGCACCCCCCTGGGGGGAAGGGCCGGGGCCAACGTCCTGACTTTC. This encodes CASTPLGGRAGANVLTF. The chain has TRBV2 and TRBJ2-6, with D possibly matching TRBD2 (6 bases). Germline CDR1 is SNHLY and CDR2 is FYNNEI. The CDR3 loop spans 17 amino acids. V shed 7 bases and J shed 4 bases, with 20 bases lying between them.

This sequence joins TRBV7-8 and TRBJ1-2; the match to TRBD1 covers 10 bases. Germline loops: CDR1 SGHVS, CDR2 FQNEAQ. The V segment lost 2 bases and the J segment 4 bases; nucleotides outside the gene matches: 1. This CDR3 has 14 residues. This chain's CDR3 is CASSLRTGGYGYTF. CDR3 DNA sequence: TGTGCCAGCAGCTTACGGACAGGGGGCTATGGCTACACCTTC.

The chain links TRBV29-1 to TRBJ2-7; 10 bases are shared with TRBD1. CDR3 length equals 14 residues. With 3 bases clipped from V and 5 bases from J, the junction kept 7 bases outside the gene matches. Looked up from germline, CDR1 is SQVTM and CDR2 is ANQGSEA. The CDR3 reads CSVEGGTGVDEQYF. DNA for the CDR3: TGCAGCGTTGAGGGGGGGACAGGGGTGGACGAGCAGTACTTC.

In DNA, the CDR3 is TGTGCCAGCTGGGACAGGAGATATAATTCACCCCTCCACTTT. It is translated as CASWDRRYNSPLHF. The rearrangement uses TRBV2 and TRBJ1-6; the match to TRBD1 covers 8 bases. This CDR3 has 14 residues. V gave up 8 bases and J gave up 4 bases; unmatched junction bases: 4. Germline CDR1 reads SNHLY; CDR2 reads FYNNEI. Combining the CDR3 with reference TRBV2 and TRBJ1-6 gives the whole variable domain EPEVTQTPSHQVTQMGQEVILRCVPISNHLYFYWYRQILGQKVEFLVSFYNNEISEKSEIFDDQFSVERPDGSNFTLKIRSTKLEDSAMYFCASWDRRYNSPLHFGNGTRLTVT.

The chain links TRBV5-1 to TRBJ2-3; TRBD2 matches 12 bases. Germline loops: CDR1 SGHRS, CDR2 YFSETQ. The ends lost 4 bases at V and 2 bases at J; junction bases unmatched: 5. The length of the CDR3 is 16 residues. The CDR3 nucleotides read TGCGCCAGCAGCCACGGACTAGCGGGGCTCACAGATACGCAGTATTTT. Amino acids: CASSHGLAGLTDTQYF.